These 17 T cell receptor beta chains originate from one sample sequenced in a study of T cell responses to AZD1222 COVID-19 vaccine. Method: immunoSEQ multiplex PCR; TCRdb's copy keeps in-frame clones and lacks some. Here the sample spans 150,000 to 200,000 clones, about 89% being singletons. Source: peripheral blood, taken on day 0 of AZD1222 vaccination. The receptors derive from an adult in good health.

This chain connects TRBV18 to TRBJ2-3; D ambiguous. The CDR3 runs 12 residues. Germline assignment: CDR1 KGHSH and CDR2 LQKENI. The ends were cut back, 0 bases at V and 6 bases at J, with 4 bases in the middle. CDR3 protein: CASSPPSDTQYF. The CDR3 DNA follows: TGTGCCAGCTCACCACCATCCGATACGCAGTATTTT.

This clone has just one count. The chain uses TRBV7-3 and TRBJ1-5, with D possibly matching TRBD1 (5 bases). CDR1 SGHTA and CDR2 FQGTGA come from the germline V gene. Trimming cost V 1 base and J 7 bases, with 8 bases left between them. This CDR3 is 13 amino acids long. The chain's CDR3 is CASSLREGQPQHF. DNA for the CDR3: TGTGCCAGCAGCTTAAGGGAGGGGCAGCCCCAGCATTTT.

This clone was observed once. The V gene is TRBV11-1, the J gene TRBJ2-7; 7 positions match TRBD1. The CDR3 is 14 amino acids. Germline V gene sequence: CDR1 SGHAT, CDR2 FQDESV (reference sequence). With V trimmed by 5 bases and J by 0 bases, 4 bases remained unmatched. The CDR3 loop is CASSPRTGSYEQYF. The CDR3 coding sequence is TGTGCCAGCAGCCCCCGGACAGGCTCCTACGAGCAGTACTTC.

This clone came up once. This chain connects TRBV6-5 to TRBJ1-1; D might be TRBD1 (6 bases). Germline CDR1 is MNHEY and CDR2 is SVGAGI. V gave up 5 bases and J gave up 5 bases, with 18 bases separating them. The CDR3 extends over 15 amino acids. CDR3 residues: CASSHYREGRTEAFF. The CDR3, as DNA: TGTGCCAGCAGTCATTACAGGGAAGGCAGGACTGAAGCTTTCTTT.

In DNA, the CDR3 is TGTGCCAGCAGCTTGGAGGCCATAGTCAGAACCTACGAGCAGTACGTC. Translating gives CASSLEAIVRTYEQYV. The genes are TRBV5-5 and TRBJ2-7, with no clear D. The CDR3 spans 16 residues. V was shortened by 0 bases and J by 2 bases, with 15 bases between the two germline ends. The V gene's germline CDR1 is SGHKS and CDR2 YYEKEE (reference sequence).

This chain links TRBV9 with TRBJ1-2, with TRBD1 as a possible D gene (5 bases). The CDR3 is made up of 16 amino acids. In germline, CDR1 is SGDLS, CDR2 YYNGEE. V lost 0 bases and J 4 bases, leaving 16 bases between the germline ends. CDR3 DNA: TGTGCCAGCAGCGTAGGGGGGACCCTAACCTTCTATGGCTACACCTTC. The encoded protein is CASSVGGTLTFYGYTF.

The CDR3 coding sequence is TGCGCCAGCAGCCAAGAAGTTCTTCTGGGACAGGGTAGCTTCACAGATACGCAGTATTTT. Translation: CASSQEVLLGQGSFTDTQYF. V is TRBV4-3 and J is TRBJ2-3; TRBD1 aligns across 9 bases. V gave up 0 bases and J gave up 2 bases; unmatched junction bases: 15. The CDR3 extends over 20 amino acids. CDR1 LGHNA and CDR2 YSLEER come from the germline V gene.

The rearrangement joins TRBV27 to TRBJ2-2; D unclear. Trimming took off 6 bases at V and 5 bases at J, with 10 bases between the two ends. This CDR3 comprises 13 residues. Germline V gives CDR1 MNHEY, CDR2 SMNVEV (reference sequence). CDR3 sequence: CASSRLQTGELFF. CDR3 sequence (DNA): TGTGCCAGCAGCCGGTTGCAGACCGGGGAGCTGTTTTTT.

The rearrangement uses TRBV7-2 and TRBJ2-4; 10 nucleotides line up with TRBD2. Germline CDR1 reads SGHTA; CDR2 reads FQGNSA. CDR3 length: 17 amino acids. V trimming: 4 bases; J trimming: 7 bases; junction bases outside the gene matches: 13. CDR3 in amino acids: CASSSIPAGGRGNIQYF. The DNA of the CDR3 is TGTGCCAGCAGCTCTATCCCAGCGGGAGGGCGAGGTAACATTCAGTACTTC.

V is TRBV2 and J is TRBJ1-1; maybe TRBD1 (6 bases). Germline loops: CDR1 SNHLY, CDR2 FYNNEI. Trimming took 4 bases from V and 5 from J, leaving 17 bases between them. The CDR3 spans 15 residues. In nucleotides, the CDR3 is TGTGCCAGCAGTGCCTATCAAACAGGGTCTACTGAAGCTTTCTTT. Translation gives CASSAYQTGSTEAFF.

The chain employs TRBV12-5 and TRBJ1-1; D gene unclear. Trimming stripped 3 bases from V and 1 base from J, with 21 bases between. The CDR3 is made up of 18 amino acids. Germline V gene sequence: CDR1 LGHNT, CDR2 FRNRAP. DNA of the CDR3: TGTGCTAGTGGTTTTCCGCCGGATGGTTGGAGGCAGAACACTGAAGCTTTCTTT. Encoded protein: CASGFPPDGWRQNTEAFF.

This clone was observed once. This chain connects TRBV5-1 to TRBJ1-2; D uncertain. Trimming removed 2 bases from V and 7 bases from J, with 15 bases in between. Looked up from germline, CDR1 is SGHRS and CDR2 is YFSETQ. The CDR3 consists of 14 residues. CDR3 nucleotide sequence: TGCGCCAGCAGCTTAGAAGGGAGCGGTCGTGGCTACACCTTC. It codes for CASSLEGSGRGYTF.

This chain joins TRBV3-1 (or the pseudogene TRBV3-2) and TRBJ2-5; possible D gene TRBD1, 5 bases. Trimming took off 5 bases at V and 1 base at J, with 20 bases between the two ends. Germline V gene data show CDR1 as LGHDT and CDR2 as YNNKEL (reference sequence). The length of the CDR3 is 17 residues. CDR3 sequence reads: CASSWMQGSLSQETQYF. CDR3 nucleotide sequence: TGTGCCAGCAGCTGGATGCAGGGATCTCTAAGCCAAGAGACCCAGTACTTC.

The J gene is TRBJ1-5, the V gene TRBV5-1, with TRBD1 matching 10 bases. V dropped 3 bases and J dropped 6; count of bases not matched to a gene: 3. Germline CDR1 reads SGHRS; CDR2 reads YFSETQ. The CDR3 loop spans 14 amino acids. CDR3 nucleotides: TGCGCCAGCAGCTCCGGGACAGGGGCTCAGCCCCAGCATTTT. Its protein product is CASSSGTGAQPQHF.

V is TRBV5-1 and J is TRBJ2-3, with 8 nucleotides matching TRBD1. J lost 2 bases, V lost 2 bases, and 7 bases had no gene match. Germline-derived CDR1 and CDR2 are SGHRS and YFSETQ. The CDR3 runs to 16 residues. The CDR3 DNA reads TGCGCCAGCAGCTTTAGTGGACAGGGTTCCACAGATACGCAGTATTTT. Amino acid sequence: CASSFSGQGSTDTQYF.

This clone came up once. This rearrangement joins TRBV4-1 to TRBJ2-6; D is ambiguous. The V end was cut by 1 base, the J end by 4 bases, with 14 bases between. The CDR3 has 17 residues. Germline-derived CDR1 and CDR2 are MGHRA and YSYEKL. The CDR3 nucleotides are TGCGCCAGCAGCCAAGCGGCAGAAGTATCAGGGGCCAACGTCCTGACTTTC. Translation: CASSQAAEVSGANVLTF.

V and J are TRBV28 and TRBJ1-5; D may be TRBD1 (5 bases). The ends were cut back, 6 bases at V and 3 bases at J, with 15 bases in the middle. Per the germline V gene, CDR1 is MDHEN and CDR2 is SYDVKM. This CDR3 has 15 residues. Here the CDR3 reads CASRMKAGPNQPQHF. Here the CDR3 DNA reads TGTGCCAGCAGGATGAAAGCGGGGCCCAATCAGCCCCAGCATTTT. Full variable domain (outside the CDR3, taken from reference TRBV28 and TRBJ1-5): DVKVTQSSRYLVKRTGEKVFLECVQDMDHENMFWYRQDPGLGLRLIYFSYDVKMKEKGDIPEGYSVSREKKERFSLILESASTNQTSMYLCASRMKAGPNQPQHFGDGTRLSIL.